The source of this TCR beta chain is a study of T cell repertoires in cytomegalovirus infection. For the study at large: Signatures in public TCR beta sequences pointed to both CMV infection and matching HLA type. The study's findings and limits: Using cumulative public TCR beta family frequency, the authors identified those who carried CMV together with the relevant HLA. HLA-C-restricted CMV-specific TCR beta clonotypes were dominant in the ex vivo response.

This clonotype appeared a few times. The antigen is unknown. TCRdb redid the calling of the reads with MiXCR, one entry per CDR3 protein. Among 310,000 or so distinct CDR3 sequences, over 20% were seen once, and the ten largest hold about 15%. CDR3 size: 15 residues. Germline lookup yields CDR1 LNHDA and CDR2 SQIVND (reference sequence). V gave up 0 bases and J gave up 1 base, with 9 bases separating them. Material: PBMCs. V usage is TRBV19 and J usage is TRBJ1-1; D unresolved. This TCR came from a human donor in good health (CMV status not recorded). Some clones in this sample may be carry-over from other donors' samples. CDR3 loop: CASSIDLWKNTEAFF. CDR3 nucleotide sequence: TGTGCCAGTAGTATAGATCTATGGAAGAACACTGAAGCTTTCTTT.